The present T cell receptor beta chain was sequenced within a study of T cell responses to AZD1222 COVID-19 vaccine. Trimming took 5 bases from V and 3 from J, leaving 14 bases between them. From germline, CDR1 is LNHDA and CDR2 SQIVND (reference sequence). The CDR3 has 14 residues. Produced via immunoSEQ multiplex PCR; TCRdb's table is partial and in-frame only. The profile covers about 100,000 clones, with about 92% appearing a single time and roughly 1.1% taken by the ten largest. This specimen was peripheral blood, taken on day 0 of AZD1222 vaccination. The rearrangement links TRBV19 to TRBJ2-7, with D tentatively TRBD1 (6 bases). This clonotype was sampled from an adult in good health. The CDR3 loop reads CASSLRQADYEQYF. CDR3 DNA: TGTGCCAGTAGTTTAAGACAGGCCGACTACGAGCAGTACTTC.